This T cell receptor (beta chain) was sequenced in a study of CXCR3-negative and CXCR3-positive naive CD8 T cells. CD45RO-CCR7+CD27+CD95- defined naive CD8+ T cells. Libraries of TRB cDNA were made by 5' RACE and carried UMIs. Following a re-call of the 5' RACE reads, TCRdb has one entry per CDR3 protein and lacks DNA. The table gives 90,000 to 100,000 distinct CDR3 sequences; the top ten clones make up around 1.7% of it. Per germline, CDR1 LGHNA and CDR2 YSLEER. The length of the CDR3 is 16 residues. What was sequenced was naive CXCR3- CD8+ T cells from blood. Subset given: CD45RO-CCR7+CD27+CD95- naive CD8+ T cells lacking CXCR3 (TNR3-). This chain connects TRBV4-3 to TRBJ2-7; TCRdb's D gene call, TRBD2, goes unchecked for lack of DNA. This TCR derives from a human donor in good health. Some clones in this sample may be carry-over from other donors' samples. CDR3 protein: CASSPGLRGDAYEQYF.